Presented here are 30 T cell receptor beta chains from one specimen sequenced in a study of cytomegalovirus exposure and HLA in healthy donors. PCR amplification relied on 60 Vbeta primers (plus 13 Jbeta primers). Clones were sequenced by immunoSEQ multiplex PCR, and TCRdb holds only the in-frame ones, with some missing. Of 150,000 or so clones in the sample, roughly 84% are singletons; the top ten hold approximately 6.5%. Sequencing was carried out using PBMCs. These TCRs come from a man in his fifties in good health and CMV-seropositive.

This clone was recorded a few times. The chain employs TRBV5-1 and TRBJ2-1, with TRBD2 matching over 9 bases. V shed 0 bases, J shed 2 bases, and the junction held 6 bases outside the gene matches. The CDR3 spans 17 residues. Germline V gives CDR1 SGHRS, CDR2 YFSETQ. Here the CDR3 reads CASSLGLGGRAYNEQFF. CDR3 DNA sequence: TGCGCCAGCAGCTTGGGTCTCGGCGGGAGGGCCTACAATGAGCAGTTCTTC.

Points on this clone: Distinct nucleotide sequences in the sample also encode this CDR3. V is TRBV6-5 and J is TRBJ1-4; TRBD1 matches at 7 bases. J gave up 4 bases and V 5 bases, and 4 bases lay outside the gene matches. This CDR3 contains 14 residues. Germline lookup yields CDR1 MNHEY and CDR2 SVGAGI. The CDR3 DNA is TGTGCCAGCAGTCGACAGGGCGGTAATGAAAAACTGTTTTTT. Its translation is CASSRQGGNEKLFF.

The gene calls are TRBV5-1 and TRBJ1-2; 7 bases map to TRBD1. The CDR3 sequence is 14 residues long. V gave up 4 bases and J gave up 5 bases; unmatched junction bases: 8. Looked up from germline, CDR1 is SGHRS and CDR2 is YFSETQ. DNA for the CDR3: TGCGCCAGCAGCCTTACAGGGGTTGCGTATGGCTACACCTTC. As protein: CASSLTGVAYGYTF. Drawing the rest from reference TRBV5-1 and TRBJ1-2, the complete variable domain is KAGVTQTPRYLIKTRGQQVTLSCSPISGHRSVSWYQQTPGQGLQFLFEYFSETQRNKGNFPGRFSGRQFSNSRSEMNVSTLELGDSALYLCASSLTGVAYGYTFGSGTRLTVV.

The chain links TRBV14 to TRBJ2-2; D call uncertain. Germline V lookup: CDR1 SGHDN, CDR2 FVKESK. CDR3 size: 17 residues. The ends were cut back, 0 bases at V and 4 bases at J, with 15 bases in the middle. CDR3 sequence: CASSQDYPGDITGELFF. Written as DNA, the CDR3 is TGTGCCAGCAGCCAAGATTACCCCGGAGATATCACCGGGGAGCTGTTTTTT.

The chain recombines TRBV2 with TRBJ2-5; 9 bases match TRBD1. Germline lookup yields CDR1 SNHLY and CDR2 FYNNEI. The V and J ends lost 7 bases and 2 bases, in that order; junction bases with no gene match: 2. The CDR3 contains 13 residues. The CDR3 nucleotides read TGTGCCAGCAAAGGACAGGGGCAAGAGACCCAGTACTTC. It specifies CASKGQGQETQYF.

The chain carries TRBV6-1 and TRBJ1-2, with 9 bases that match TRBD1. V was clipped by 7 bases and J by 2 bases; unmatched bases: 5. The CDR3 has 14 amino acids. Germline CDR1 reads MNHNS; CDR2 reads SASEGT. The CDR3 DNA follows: TGTGCCAGCACCGCGGGACAGGGCAACTATGGCTACACCTTC. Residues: CASTAGQGNYGYTF.

The CDR3 reads CASSLTPVTDTQYF. DNA for the CDR3: TGTGCCAGCAGCTTGACTCCGGTCACAGATACGCAGTATTTT. The chain couples TRBV11-2 to TRBJ2-3; no clear D gene. CDR1 is SGHAT and CDR2 is FQNNGV in the germline V gene. V shed 3 bases and J shed 2 bases, with 9 bases lying between them. The CDR3 has 14 amino acids.

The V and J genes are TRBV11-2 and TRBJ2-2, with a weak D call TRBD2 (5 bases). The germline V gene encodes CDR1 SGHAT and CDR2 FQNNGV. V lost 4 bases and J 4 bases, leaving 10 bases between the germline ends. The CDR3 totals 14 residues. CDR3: CASSSRGSTGELFF. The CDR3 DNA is TGTGCCAGCAGCTCCCGAGGGTCCACCGGGGAGCTGTTTTTT.

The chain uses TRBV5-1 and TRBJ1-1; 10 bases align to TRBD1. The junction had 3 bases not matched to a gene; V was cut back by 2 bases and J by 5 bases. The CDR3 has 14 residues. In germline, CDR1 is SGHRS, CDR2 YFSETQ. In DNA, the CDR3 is TGCGCCAGCAGCTTAAGGACAGGGGGAACTGAAGCTTTCTTT. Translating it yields CASSLRTGGTEAFF.

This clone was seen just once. The CDR3 spells CASSPQGYDGYTF. For the CDR3, the DNA is TGTGCCAGCAGCCCCCAGGGCTATGATGGCTACACCTTC. The chain employs TRBV6-6 and TRBJ1-2; the D gene is possibly TRBD1 (5 bases). CDR3 size: 13 residues. CDR1 MNHNY and CDR2 SVGAGI come from the germline V gene (reference sequence). Trimming shortened V by 6 bases and J by 6 bases, and 14 bases separated the two germline ends.

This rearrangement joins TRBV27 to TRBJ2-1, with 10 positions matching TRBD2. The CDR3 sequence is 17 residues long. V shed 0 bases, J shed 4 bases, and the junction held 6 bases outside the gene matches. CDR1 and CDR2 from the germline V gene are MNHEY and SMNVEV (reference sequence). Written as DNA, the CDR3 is TGTGCCAGCAGTTTATCGTTCCCTAGCGGGAGTTACAATGAGCAGTTCTTC. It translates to CASSLSFPSGSYNEQFF.

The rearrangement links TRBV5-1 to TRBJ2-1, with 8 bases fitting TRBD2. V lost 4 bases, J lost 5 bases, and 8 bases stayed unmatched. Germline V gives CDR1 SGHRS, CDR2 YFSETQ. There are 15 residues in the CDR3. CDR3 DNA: TGCGCCAGCAGCCCGCTTAGCGGGATAGACAATGAGCAGTTCTTC. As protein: CASSPLSGIDNEQFF.

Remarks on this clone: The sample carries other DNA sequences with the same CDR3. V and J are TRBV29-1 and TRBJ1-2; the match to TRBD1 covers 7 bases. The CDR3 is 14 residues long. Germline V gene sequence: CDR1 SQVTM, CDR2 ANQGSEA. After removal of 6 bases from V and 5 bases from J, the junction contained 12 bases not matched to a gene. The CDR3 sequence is CSVYRQGRGYGYTF. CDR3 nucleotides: TGCAGCGTCTATAGACAGGGAAGGGGGTATGGCTACACCTTC.

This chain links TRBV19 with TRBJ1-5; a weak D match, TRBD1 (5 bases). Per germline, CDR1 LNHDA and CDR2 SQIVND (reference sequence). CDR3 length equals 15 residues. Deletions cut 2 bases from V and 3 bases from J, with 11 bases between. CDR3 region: CASSIIGGYNQPQHF. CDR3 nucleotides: TGTGCCAGTAGTATAATCGGGGGGTACAATCAGCCCCAGCATTTT.

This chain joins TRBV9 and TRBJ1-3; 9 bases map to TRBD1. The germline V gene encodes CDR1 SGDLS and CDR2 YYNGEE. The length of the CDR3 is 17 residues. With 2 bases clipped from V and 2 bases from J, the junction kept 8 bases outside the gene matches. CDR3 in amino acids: CASSVSGTGNPGNTIYF. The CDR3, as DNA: TGTGCCAGCAGCGTTTCCGGGACAGGGAACCCTGGAAACACCATATATTTT.

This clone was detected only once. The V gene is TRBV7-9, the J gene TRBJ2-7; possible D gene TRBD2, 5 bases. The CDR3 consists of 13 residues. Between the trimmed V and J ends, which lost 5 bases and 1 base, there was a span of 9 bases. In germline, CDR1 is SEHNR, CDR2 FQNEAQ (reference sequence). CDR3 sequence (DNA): TGTGCCAGCAGCCCCCCGGGGTCCTACGAGCAGTACGTC. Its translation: CASSPPGSYEQYV.

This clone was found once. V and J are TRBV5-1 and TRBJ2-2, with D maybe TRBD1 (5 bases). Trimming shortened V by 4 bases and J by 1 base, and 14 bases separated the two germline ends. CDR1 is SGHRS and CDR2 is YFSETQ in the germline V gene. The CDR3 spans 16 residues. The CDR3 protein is CASSPVVTGNTGELFF. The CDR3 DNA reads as TGCGCCAGCAGCCCCGTAGTTACAGGGAACACCGGGGAGCTGTTTTTT.

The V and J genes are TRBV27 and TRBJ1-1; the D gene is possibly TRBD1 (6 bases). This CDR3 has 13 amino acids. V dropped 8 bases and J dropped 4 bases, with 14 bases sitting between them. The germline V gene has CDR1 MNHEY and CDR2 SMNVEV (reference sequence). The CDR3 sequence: CASQLLGGTEAFF. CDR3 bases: TGTGCCAGCCAACTCCTAGGGGGCACTGAAGCTTTCTTT.

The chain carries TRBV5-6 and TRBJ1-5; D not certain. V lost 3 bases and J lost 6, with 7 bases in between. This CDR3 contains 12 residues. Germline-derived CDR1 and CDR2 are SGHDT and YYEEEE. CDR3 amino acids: CASSWGAQPQHF. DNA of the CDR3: TGTGCCAGCAGCTGGGGAGCTCAGCCCCAGCATTTT.

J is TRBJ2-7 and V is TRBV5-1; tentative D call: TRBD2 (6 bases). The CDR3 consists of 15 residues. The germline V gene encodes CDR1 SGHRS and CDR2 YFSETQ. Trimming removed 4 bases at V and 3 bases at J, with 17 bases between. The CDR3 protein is CASSPRGGEDYEQYF. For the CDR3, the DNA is TGCGCCAGCAGCCCGAGGGGCGGGGAAGACTACGAGCAGTACTTC.

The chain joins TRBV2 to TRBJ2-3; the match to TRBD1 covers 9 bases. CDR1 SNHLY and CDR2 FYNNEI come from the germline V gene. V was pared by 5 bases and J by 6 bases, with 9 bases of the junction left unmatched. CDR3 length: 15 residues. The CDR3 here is CASSYGQGSADTQYF. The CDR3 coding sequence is TGTGCCAGCAGTTACGGACAGGGGTCAGCCGATACGCAGTATTTT.

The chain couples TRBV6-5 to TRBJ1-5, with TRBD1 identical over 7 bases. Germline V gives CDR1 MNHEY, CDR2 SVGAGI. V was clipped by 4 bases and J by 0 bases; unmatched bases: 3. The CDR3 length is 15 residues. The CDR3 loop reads CASSSDRNSNQPQHF. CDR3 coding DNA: TGTGCCAGCAGTTCGGACAGGAATAGCAATCAGCCCCAGCATTTT.

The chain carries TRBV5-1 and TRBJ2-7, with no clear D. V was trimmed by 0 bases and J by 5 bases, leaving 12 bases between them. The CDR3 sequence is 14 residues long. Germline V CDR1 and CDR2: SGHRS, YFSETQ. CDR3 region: CASSLGAIYDEQYF. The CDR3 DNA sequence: TGCGCCAGCAGCTTGGGGGCGATTTACGACGAGCAGTACTTC.

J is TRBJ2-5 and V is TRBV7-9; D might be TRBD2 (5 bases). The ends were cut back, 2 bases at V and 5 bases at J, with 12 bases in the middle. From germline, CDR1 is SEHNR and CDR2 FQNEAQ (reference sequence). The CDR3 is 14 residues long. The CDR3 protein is CASSLSGPVETQYF. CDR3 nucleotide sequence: TGTGCCAGCAGCTTAAGCGGCCCGGTGGAGACCCAGTACTTC.

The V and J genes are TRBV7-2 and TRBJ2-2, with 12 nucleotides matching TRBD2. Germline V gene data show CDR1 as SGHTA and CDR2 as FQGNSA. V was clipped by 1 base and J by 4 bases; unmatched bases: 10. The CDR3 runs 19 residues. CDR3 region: CASSLGTLAGGRRTGELFF. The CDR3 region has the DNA TGTGCCAGCAGCTTAGGCACCCTAGCGGGAGGGCGGCGCACCGGGGAGCTGTTTTTT.

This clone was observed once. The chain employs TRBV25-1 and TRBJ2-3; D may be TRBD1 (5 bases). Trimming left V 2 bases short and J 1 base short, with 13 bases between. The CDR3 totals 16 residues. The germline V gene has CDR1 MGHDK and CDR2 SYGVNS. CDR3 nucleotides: TGTGCCAGCAGTGAAAAGGGGTCAGGAGGCACAGATACGCAGTATTTT. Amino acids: CASSEKGSGGTDTQYF.

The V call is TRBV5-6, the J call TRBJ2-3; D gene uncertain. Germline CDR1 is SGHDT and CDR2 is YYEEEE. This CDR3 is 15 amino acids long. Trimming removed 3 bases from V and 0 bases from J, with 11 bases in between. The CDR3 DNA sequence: TGTGCCAGCAGCTGGTCAGGCCCTAGCACAGATACGCAGTATTTT. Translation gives CASSWSGPSTDTQYF.

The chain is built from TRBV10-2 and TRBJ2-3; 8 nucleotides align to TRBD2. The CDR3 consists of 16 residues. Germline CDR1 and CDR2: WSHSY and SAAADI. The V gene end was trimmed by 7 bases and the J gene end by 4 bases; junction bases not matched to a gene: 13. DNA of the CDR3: TGCGCCAGCACGGGGGGGCAACTAGTTTCGTCAGATACGCAGTATTTT. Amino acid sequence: CASTGGQLVSSDTQYF.

CDR3 bases: TGTGCCAGCAGCTGGGGACAGCCCGGGCTTGGGACTAATGAAAAACTGTTTTTT. It specifies CASSWGQPGLGTNEKLFF. The rearrangement links TRBV7-9 to TRBJ1-4; 7 bases agree with TRBD1. This CDR3 comprises 18 residues. Germline V gene data show CDR1 as SEHNR and CDR2 as FQNEAQ (reference sequence). The V and J ends lost 4 bases and 2 bases, in that order; junction bases with no gene match: 13.

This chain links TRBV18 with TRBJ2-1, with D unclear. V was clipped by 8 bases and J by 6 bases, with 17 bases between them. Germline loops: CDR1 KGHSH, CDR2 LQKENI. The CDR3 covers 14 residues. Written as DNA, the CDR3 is TGTGCCAGCCTGTCTGGCGGAACCCGCAATGAGCAGTTCTTC. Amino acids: CASLSGGTRNEQFF.